These 10 T cell receptor beta chains were all obtained from the same sample, sequenced in a study of Tregs in tolerant kidney transplant recipients. Repertoires were generated with immunoSEQ multiplex PCR, while TCRdb's copy carries only in-frame clones and drops some. The data contain about 240,000 clones, roughly four fifths of them singletons. Source material: CD4+ T cells from blood. These receptors were obtained from a human donor in good health.

The rearrangement links TRBV6-5 to TRBJ2-2; D is perhaps TRBD2 (5 bases). Trimming removed 2 bases at V and 7 bases at J, with 11 bases between. Looked up from germline, CDR1 is MNHEY and CDR2 is SVGAGI. This CDR3 region has 14 residues. The CDR3 sequence: CASSYGSRGGELFF. CDR3 bases: TGTGCCAGCAGTTACGGGAGCAGAGGCGGGGAGCTGTTTTTT.

This sequence joins TRBV10-2 and TRBJ2-7, with TRBD2 as a possible D gene (6 bases). CDR3 length: 15 residues. V lost 0 bases and J 2 bases, leaving 11 bases between the germline ends. The germline V gene encodes CDR1 WSHSY and CDR2 SAAADI. CDR3 coding DNA: TGCGCCAGCAGTGAGTCCGGGAGAACGACCTACGAGCAGTACTTC. Translated, it gives CASSESGRTTYEQYF.

The chain couples TRBV9 to TRBJ2-7; maybe TRBD1 (6 bases). Germline CDR1 and CDR2: SGDLS and YYNGEE. CDR3 size: 15 residues. Trimming removed 3 bases at V and 0 bases at J, with 13 bases between. The CDR3 sequence: CASSGRQACSYEQYF. The DNA for the CDR3 is TGTGCCAGCAGCGGGCGACAGGCCTGCTCCTACGAGCAGTACTTC.

The V and J genes are TRBV18 and TRBJ1-5; weak D call: TRBD1 (5 bases). The V gene's germline CDR1 is KGHSH and CDR2 LQKENI. V was pared by 6 bases and J by 4 bases, with 13 bases between. The CDR3 spans 14 residues. The CDR3 coding sequence is TGTGCCAGCTCCCAGGTAAGGGGTAATCAGCCCCAGCATTTT. It encodes CASSQVRGNQPQHF.

The CDR3 reads CASSTRQGNNEQFF. The DNA for the CDR3 is TGTGCCAGCAGCACTCGACAGGGTAACAATGAGCAGTTCTTC. The chain links TRBV11-3 to TRBJ2-1; 7 bases map to TRBD1. The CDR3 is 14 amino acids. J gave up 5 bases and V 5 bases, and 6 bases lay outside the gene matches. Germline V gene data show CDR1 as SGHNT and CDR2 as YENEEA.

This clone showed up just once. The rearrangement links TRBV6-5 to TRBJ2-1; the match to TRBD2 covers 7 bases. CDR1 and CDR2 from the germline V gene are MNHEY and SVGAGI. The junction had 4 bases not matched to a gene; V was cut back by 5 bases and J by 9 bases. This CDR3 is 12 amino acids long. The CDR3 nucleotides read TGTGCCAGCAGTATTCCTAGCGGTGAGCAGTTCTTC. This sequence encodes CASSIPSGEQFF.

The genes are TRBV7-9 and TRBJ2-2; 8 nucleotides agree with TRBD2. The CDR3 contains 17 residues. Per germline, CDR1 SEHNR and CDR2 FQNEAQ (reference sequence). J lost 5 bases, V lost 5 bases, and 13 bases had no gene match. CDR3 sequence: CASSPESSGTMTGELFF. CDR3 nucleotides: TGTGCCAGCAGCCCCGAGAGTAGCGGGACGATGACCGGGGAGCTGTTTTTT.

As concerns this clone: The same CDR3 is also encoded by other DNA sequences in this sample. The V call is TRBV18, the J call TRBJ1-1, with 8 bases aligning to TRBD1. The CDR3 runs 15 residues. CDR1 and CDR2 (germline): KGHSH, LQKENI. The V gene end was trimmed by 2 bases and the J gene end by 1 base; junction bases not matched to a gene: 3. CDR3 region: CASSPSTGGNTEAFF. The CDR3 DNA is TGTGCCAGCTCACCAAGCACAGGGGGGAACACTGAAGCTTTCTTT.

In this sample, this clone turned up once. CDR3 loop: CASSRLPTIPGNEPEQYF. CDR3 sequence (DNA): TGCGCCAGCAGCCGCCTTCCGACCATACCAGGAAATGAACCCGAGCAGTACTTC. The chain joins TRBV4-1 to TRBJ2-7; D uncertain. This CDR3 has 18 amino acids. CDR1 is MGHRA, CDR2 YSYEKL, per germline. The V end was cut by 4 bases, the J end by 6 bases, with 28 bases between.

The gene calls are TRBV29-1 and TRBJ1-1; tentative D call: TRBD1 (6 bases). CDR3 length: 14 residues. Trimming pared 5 bases from V and 4 bases from J, leaving 17 bases between. Germline CDR1 is SQVTM and CDR2 is ANQGSEA. The CDR3 sequence is CSVHLGGGGTEAFF. For the CDR3, the DNA is TGCAGCGTTCACCTTGGGGGGGGCGGCACTGAAGCTTTCTTT.